This T cell receptor beta chain was sequenced for a study of shared clonotypes between healthy human individuals. The CDR3 is 14 amino acids. V gave up 0 bases and J gave up 4 bases, with 9 bases separating them. CDR1 is SGHRS and CDR2 is YFSETQ in the germline V gene. The data were produced by immunoSEQ multiplex PCR, yet TCRdb's version contains in-frame clones alone and is incomplete. This table holds about a million clones, approximately 75% found once. Specimen: memory CD4+ T cells from PBMCs. As for subset: CD45RA-negative fraction. This sequence joins TRBV5-1 and TRBJ2-3, with D tentatively TRBD1 (5 bases). This clonotype was obtained from a man younger than 30 in good health. Some clones in this sample may be carry-over from other donors' samples. Here the CDR3 DNA reads TGCGCCAGCAGCTTGGCCTTAGGGGCAGATACGCAGTATTTT. Translated, it gives CASSLALGADTQYF.